This TCR beta chain was observed in a study of beta chain features in type 1 diabetes. Study results and caveats: The question of HLA type influencing TCRB rearrangement was one that remained unresolved here. Shortening that was moderate but significant affected the TCRB CDR3s of Type 1 diabetes patients in all four CD4+ subsets. In type 1 diabetes patients, VDJ junctions had fewer insertions; deletions at these junctions were more frequent.

This clone occurred a few times. Antigen specificity is unknown. A single heparinised draw of about 100 mL on average was taken per donor. Sorting gave populations that all exceeded 98% purity. Expressed TCRB transcripts were sequenced because the isolated RNA had all been reverse transcribed beforehand. Here immunoSEQ multiplex PCR was the method, and the copy in TCRdb shows in-frame clones only, minus some. The profile shows 550,000 to 850,000 clones, about an eighth of them singletons. The CDR3 contains 15 residues. The V and J ends lost 6 bases and 5 bases respectively, with 20 bases between them. CDR1 and CDR2 from the germline V gene are SNHLY and FYNNEI.

The chain employs TRBV2 and TRBJ2-7; no clear D. Sequencing was performed on naive CD4+ T cells from blood. The sequence derives from a man in his late teens or twenties with type 1 diabetes. CDR3 nucleotide sequence: TGTGCCAGCAGCGAACAGAGCATTGAGGTGGACGAGCAGTACTTC. Protein: CASSEQSIEVDEQYF.